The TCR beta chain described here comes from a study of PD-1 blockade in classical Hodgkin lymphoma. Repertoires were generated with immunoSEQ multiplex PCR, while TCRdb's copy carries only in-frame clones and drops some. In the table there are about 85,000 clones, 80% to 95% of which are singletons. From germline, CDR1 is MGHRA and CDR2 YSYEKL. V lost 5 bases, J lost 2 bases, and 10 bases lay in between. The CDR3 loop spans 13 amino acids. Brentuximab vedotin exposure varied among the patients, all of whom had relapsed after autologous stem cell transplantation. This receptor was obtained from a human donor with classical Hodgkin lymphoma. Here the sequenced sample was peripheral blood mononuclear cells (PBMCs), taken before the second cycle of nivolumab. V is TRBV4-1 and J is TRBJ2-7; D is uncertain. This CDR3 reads CASSSQTAYEQYF. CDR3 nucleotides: TGCGCCAGCAGCTCCCAGACCGCCTACGAGCAGTACTTC.